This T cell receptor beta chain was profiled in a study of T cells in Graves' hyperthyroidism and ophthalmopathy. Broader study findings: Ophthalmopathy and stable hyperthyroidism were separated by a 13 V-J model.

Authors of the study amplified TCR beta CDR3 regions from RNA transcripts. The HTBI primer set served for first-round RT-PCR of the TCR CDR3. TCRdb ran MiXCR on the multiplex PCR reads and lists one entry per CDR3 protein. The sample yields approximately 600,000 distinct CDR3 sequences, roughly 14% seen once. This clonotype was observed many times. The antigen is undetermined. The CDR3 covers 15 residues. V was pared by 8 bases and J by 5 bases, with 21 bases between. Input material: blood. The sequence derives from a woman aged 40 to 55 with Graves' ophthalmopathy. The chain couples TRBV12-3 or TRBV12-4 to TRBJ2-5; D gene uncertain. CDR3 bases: TGTGCCAGCGGCCCCAACAAAGTGACCCTGGAGACCCAGTACTTC. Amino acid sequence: CASGPNKVTLETQYF.